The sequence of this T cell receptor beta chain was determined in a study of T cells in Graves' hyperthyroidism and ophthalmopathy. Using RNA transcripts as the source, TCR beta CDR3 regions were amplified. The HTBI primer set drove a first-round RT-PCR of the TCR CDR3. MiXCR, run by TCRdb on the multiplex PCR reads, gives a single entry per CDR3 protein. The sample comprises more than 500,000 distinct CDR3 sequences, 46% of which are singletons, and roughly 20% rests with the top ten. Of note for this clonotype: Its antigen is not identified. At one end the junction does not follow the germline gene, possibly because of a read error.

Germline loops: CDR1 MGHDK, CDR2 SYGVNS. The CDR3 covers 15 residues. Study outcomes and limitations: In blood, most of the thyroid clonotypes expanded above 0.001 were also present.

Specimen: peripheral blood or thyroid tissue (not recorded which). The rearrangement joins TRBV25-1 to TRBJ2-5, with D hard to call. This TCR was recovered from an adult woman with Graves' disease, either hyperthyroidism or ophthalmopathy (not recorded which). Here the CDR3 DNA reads TGTGCCAGCAGTGAGTCCTGGACGGATAAAGAGACCCAGTATTTC. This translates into CASSESWTDKETQYF.